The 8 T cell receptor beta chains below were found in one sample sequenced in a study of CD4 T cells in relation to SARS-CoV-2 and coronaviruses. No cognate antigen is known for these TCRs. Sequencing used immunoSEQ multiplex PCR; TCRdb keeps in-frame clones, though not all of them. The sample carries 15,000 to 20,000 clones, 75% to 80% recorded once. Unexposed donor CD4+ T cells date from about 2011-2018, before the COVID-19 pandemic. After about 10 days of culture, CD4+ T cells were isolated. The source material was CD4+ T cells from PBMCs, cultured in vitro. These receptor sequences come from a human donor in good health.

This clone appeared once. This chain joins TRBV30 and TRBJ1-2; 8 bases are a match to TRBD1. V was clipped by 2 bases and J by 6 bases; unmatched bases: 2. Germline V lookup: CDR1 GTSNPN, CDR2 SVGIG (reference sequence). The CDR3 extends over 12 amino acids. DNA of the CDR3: TGTGCCTGGAGTCAGGACAGGGATGGCTACACCTTC. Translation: CAWSQDRDGYTF. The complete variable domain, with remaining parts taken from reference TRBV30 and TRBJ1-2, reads SQTIHQWPATLVQPVGSPLSLECTVEGTSNPNLYWYRQAAGRGLQLLFYSVGIGQISSEVPQNLSASRPQDRQFILSSKKLLLSDSGFYLCAWSQDRDGYTFGSGTRLTVV.

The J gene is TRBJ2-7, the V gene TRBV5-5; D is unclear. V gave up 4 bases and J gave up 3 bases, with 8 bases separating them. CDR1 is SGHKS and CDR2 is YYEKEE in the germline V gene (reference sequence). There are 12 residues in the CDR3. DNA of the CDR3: TGTGCCAGCAGCCAAATAAACTACGAGCAGTACTTC. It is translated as CASSQINYEQYF.

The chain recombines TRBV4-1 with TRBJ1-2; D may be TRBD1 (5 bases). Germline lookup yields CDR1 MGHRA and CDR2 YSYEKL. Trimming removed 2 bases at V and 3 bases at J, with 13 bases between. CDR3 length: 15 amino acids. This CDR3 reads CASSQIGAADYGYTF. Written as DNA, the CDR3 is TGCGCCAGCAGCCAAATAGGGGCAGCGGACTATGGCTACACCTTC.

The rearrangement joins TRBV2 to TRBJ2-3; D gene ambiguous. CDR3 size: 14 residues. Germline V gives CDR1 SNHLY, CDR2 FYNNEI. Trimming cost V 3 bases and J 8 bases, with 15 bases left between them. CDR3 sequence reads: CASSEARTRVTQYF. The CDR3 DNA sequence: TGTGCCAGCAGTGAGGCACGGACGAGAGTTACGCAGTATTTT.

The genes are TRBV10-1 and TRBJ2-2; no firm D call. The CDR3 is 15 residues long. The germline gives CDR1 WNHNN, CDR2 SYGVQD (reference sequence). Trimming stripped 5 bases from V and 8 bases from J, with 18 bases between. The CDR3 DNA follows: TGCGCCAGCAGTCCCCAAATCGCCACTGGTGGGGAGCTGTTTTTT. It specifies CASSPQIATGGELFF.

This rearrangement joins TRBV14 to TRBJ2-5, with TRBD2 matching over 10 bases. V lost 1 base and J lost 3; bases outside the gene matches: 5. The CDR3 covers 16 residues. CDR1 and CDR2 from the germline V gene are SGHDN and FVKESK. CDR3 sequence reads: CASSQVSGLAEETQYF. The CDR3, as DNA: TGTGCCAGCAGCCAAGTTTCCGGACTAGCGGAAGAGACCCAGTACTTC.

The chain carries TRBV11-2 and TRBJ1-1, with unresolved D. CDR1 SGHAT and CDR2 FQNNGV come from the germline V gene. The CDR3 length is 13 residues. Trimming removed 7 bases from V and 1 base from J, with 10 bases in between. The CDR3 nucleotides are TGTGCCAGCAATCCAGGTGGGAACACTGAAGCTTTCTTT. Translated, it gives CASNPGGNTEAFF. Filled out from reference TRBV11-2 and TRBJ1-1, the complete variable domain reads EAGVAQSPRYKIIEKRQSVAFWCNPISGHATLYWYQQILGQGPKLLIQFQNNGVVDDSQLPKDRFSAERLKGVDSTLKIQPAKLEDSAVYLCASNPGGNTEAFFGQGTRLTVV.

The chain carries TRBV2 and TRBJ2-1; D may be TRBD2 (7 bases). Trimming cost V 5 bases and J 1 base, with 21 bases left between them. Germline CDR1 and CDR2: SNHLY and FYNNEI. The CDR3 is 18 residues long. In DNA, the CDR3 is TGTGCCAGCAGTTCCGGGGGGCGTGTTCACGGGTCCTACAATGAGCAGTTCTTC. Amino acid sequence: CASSSGGRVHGSYNEQFF.